The sequence of this TCR beta chain was determined in a study of blood T cell repertoires in COVID-19. This CDR3 spans 15 amino acids. Germline-derived CDR1 and CDR2 are KGHDR and SFDVKD. V lost 7 bases and J lost 4; bases outside the gene matches: 5. Original handling: Cell counts per sample came from amplifying reference gene primers. TCRdb keeps only in-frame clones here, not all; method: immunoSEQ multiplex PCR. From that table come the V and J calls and clone size; the DNA was used to work out D and trimming. Of roughly 99,000 clones detected, 80% to 85% appear once; the ten largest clones hold approximately 4.4%.

The sample consisted of peripheral blood. The genes are TRBV24-1 and TRBJ2-2, with 10 bases aligning to TRBD1. The sequence came from a human donor in a cohort sampled during active COVID-19. CDR3 nucleotides: TGTGCCACCAGCAGGGGGACAGGGGCCACCGGGGAGCTGTTTTTT. Amino acid sequence: CATSRGTGATGELFF.